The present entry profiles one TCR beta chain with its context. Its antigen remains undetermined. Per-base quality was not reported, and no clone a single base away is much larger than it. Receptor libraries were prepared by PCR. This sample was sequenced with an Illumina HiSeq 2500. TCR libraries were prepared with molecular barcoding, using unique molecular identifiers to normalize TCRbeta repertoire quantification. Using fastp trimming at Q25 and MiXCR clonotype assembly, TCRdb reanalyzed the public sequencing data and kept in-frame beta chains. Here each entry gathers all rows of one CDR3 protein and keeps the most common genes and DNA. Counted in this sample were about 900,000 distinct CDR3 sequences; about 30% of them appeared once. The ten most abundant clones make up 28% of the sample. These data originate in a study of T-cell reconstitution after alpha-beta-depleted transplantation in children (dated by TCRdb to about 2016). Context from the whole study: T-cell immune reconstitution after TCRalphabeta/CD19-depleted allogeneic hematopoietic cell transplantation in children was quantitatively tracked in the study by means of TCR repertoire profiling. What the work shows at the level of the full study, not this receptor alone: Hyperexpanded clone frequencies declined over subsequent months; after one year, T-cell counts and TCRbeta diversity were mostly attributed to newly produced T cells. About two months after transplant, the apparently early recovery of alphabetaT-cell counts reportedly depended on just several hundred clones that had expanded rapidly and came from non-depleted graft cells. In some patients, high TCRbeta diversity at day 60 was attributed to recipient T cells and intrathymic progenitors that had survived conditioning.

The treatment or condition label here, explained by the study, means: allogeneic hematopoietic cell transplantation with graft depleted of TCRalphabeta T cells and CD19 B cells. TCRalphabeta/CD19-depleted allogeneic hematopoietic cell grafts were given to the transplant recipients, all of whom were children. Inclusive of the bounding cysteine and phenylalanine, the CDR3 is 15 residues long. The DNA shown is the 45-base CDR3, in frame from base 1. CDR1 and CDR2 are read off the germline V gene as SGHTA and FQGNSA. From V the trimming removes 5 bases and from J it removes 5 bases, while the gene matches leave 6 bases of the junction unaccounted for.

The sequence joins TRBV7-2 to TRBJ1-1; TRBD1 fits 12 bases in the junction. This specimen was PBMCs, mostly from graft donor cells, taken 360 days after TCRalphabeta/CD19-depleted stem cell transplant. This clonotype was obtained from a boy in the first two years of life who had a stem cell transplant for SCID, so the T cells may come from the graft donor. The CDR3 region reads CASSQGQGAWTEAFF. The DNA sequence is TGTGCCAGCAGCCAGGGACAGGGGGCATGGACTGAAGCTTTCTTT.